A selection of T cell receptor beta chains follows, all from one sample in a study of long-term antiretroviral therapy in people with HIV. TCRdb's table, derived via immunoSEQ multiplex PCR, lists solely in-frame clones and lacks some. The table includes roughly 37,000 clones, approximately 80% detected once. The sequencing here drew on unsorted PBMCs, taken 3.4 years after starting antiretroviral therapy. Every receptor here comes from a man younger than 45 with HIV. Each CDR3 is given with its conserved first and last residue. Fields, in order: D gene, J gene, V gene, clone size, CDR3 DNA, CDR3 protein. D genes are given only for firm matches. Expanded clones get a size class; other rows say once, few or many, or leave the size out.

d_call: NA
j_call: TRBJ1-5
v_call: TRBV27
clone_size: NA
cdr3_nt: TGTGCCAGCAGTTGGGCAGGCAATCAGCCCCAGCATTTT
cdr3_aa: CASSWAGNQPQHF

d_call: NA
j_call: TRBJ2-7
v_call: TRBV6-1
clone_size: NA
cdr3_nt: TGTGCCAGCACCTCCTGGCAGGTTTCTTACGAGCAGTACTTC
cdr3_aa: CASTSWQVSYEQYF

d_call: TRBD2
j_call: TRBJ2-6
v_call: TRBV5-4
clone_size: NA
cdr3_nt: TGTGCCAGCAGCGCCGGGACTATCTCTGGGGCCAACGTCCTGACTTTC
cdr3_aa: CASSAGTISGANVLTF

d_call: NA
j_call: TRBJ1-1
v_call: TRBV11-2
clone_size: NA
cdr3_nt: TGTGCCAGCACTGGGGGAACTGAAGCTTTCTTT
cdr3_aa: CASTGGTEAFF

d_call: TRBD2
j_call: TRBJ2-1
v_call: TRBV2
clone_size: NA
cdr3_nt: TGTGCCAGCAGGACACGCGGGAGATTCTACAATGAGCAGTTCTTC
cdr3_aa: CASRTRGRFYNEQFF

d_call: NA
j_call: TRBJ2-7
v_call: TRBV5-8
clone_size: NA
cdr3_nt: TGTGCCAGCAGCTTTACAGGAAACGAGCAGTACTTC
cdr3_aa: CASSFTGNEQYF

d_call: TRBD2
j_call: TRBJ2-2
v_call: TRBV7-3
clone_size: few
cdr3_nt: TGTGCCAGCAGCTCCGGACTAGCGGGAGGGCACACCGGGGAGCTGTTTTTT
cdr3_aa: CASSSGLAGGHTGELFF

d_call: NA
j_call: TRBJ2-3
v_call: TRBV29-1
clone_size: NA
cdr3_nt: TGCAGCGGTAGCGACACAGATACGCAGTATTTT
cdr3_aa: CSGSDTDTQYF

d_call: NA
j_call: TRBJ1-3
v_call: TRBV6-6
clone_size: NA
cdr3_nt: TGTGCCAGCAGCCCTTGGGGCAGCAAAGCGGGAAACACCATATATTTT
cdr3_aa: CASSPWGSKAGNTIYF

d_call: NA
j_call: TRBJ2-7
v_call: TRBV19
clone_size: few
cdr3_nt: TGTGCCAGTAGTATGGGAGACCCCTACGAGCAGTACTTC
cdr3_aa: CASSMGDPYEQYF

d_call: TRBD2
j_call: TRBJ2-1
v_call: TRBV18
clone_size: NA
cdr3_nt: TGTGCCAGCTCACCCAAACGGGACTATGAAAGGACGAAGGAGCAGTTCTTC
cdr3_aa: CASSPKRDYERTKEQFF

d_call: TRBD1
j_call: TRBJ2-7
v_call: TRBV2
clone_size: once
cdr3_nt: TGTGCCAGGGGGGCAGGGGGCTACGAGCAGTACTTC
cdr3_aa: CARGAGGYEQYF

d_call: TRBD2
j_call: TRBJ2-1
v_call: TRBV7-2
clone_size: few
cdr3_nt: TGTGCCAGCAGCTACGCGGGGACTATCAACAATGAGCAGTTCTTC
cdr3_aa: CASSYAGTINNEQFF

d_call: NA
j_call: TRBJ1-1
v_call: TRBV7-3
clone_size: NA
cdr3_nt: TGTGCCAGCAGCTTAGCCCGTAGGAACACTGAAGCTTTCTTT
cdr3_aa: CASSLARRNTEAFF

d_call: TRBD1
j_call: TRBJ2-7
v_call: TRBV10-3
clone_size: few
cdr3_nt: TGTGCCATCAGTCAAGGACAGGGGTCTAACTACGAGCAGTACTTC
cdr3_aa: CAISQGQGSNYEQYF

d_call: TRBD2
j_call: TRBJ2-7
v_call: TRBV6-1
clone_size: NA
cdr3_nt: TGTGCCAGCAGTGAGACTAGCGGGAGCTCCTACGAGCAGTACTTC
cdr3_aa: CASSETSGSSYEQYF

d_call: NA
j_call: TRBJ2-5
v_call: TRBV11-1
clone_size: once
cdr3_nt: TGTGCCAGCAGCTTAGAGGGAGGCCCAGAGACCCAGTACTTC
cdr3_aa: CASSLEGGPETQYF

d_call: NA
j_call: TRBJ1-2
v_call: TRBV4-3
clone_size: NA
cdr3_nt: TGCGCCAGCAGCCAACGGACATCCAACTATGGCTACACCTTC
cdr3_aa: CASSQRTSNYGYTF

d_call: NA
j_call: TRBJ1-4
v_call: TRBV19
clone_size: NA
cdr3_nt: TGTGCCAGTAGTAACACAGGGATCAATGAAAAACTGTTTTTT
cdr3_aa: CASSNTGINEKLFF

d_call: NA
j_call: TRBJ2-1
v_call: TRBV4-2
clone_size: NA
cdr3_nt: TGTGCCAGCAGCCTGGGGCCCGGGCCCTCCTACAATGAGCAGTTCTTC
cdr3_aa: CASSLGPGPSYNEQFF

d_call: NA
j_call: TRBJ1-2
v_call: TRBV28
clone_size: few
cdr3_nt: TGTGCCAGCAATGAAAAGGCGAGGTGGGTGGGCGGCTACACCTTC
cdr3_aa: CASNEKARWVGGYTF

d_call: NA
j_call: TRBJ1-1
v_call: TRBV18
clone_size: once
cdr3_nt: TGTGCCAGCTCAACGGGACTTAACACTGAAGCTTTCTTT
cdr3_aa: CASSTGLNTEAFF

d_call: TRBD2
j_call: TRBJ2-3
v_call: TRBV25-1
clone_size: NA
cdr3_nt: TGTGCCAGCAGTGAATATAGCGGGAGGGGAGATACGCAGTATTTT
cdr3_aa: CASSEYSGRGDTQYF

d_call: NA
j_call: TRBJ2-2
v_call: TRBV7-8
clone_size: NA
cdr3_nt: TGTGCCAGCAGCTTGGTTGCGGGAACCGGGGAGCTGTTTTTT
cdr3_aa: CASSLVAGTGELFF

d_call: NA
j_call: TRBJ2-1
v_call: TRBV7-9
clone_size: NA
cdr3_nt: TGTGCCAGCAGCTCCGGACAGCCGCCAATAGGACAGTTCTTC
cdr3_aa: CASSSGQPPIGQFF

d_call: TRBD1
j_call: TRBJ2-7
v_call: TRBV5-1
clone_size: NA
cdr3_nt: TGCGCCAGCAGCTTGCAAGGGGGCCGGGGCGGGTCCCACGAGCAGTACTTC
cdr3_aa: CASSLQGGRGGSHEQYF

d_call: NA
j_call: TRBJ1-2
v_call: TRBV4-1
clone_size: NA
cdr3_nt: TGCGCCAGCAGCACGCGCCCGGTAGTTACGGACTATGGCTACACCTTC
cdr3_aa: CASSTRPVVTDYGYTF

d_call: NA
j_call: TRBJ2-7
v_call: TRBV13
clone_size: NA
cdr3_nt: TGTGCCAGCAGCTTCCGGGACATCTTATACGAGCAGTACTTC
cdr3_aa: CASSFRDILYEQYF

d_call: NA
j_call: TRBJ2-1
v_call: TRBV20-1
clone_size: NA
cdr3_nt: TGCAGTGCTAGGAAATACAATGAGCAGTTCTTC
cdr3_aa: CSARKYNEQFF

d_call: TRBD1
j_call: TRBJ2-7
v_call: TRBV7-9
clone_size: NA
cdr3_nt: TGTGCCAGCAGCCAACCCCTTACAGGGGTGGGCTACGAGCAGTACTTC
cdr3_aa: CASSQPLTGVGYEQYF

d_call: TRBD2
j_call: TRBJ2-3
v_call: TRBV5-1
clone_size: NA
cdr3_nt: TGCGCCAGCAGCCCCGGTTTAGCGGGAGGCCGAAACCCTAGCACAGATACGCAGTATTTT
cdr3_aa: CASSPGLAGGRNPSTDTQYF

d_call: NA
j_call: TRBJ1-3
v_call: TRBV6-5
clone_size: NA
cdr3_nt: TGTGCCAGCGGGGCGGGGTTAACCATATATTTT
cdr3_aa: CASGAGLTIYF

d_call: NA
j_call: TRBJ1-1
v_call: TRBV19
clone_size: NA
cdr3_nt: TGTGCCAGTAGTGGTCACCAGAACACTGAAGCTTTCTTT
cdr3_aa: CASSGHQNTEAFF

d_call: NA
j_call: TRBJ1-1
v_call: TRBV18
clone_size: NA
cdr3_nt: TGTGCCAGCTCACAAACACAGAACACTGAAGCTTTCTTT
cdr3_aa: CASSQTQNTEAFF

d_call: TRBD2
j_call: TRBJ2-1
v_call: TRBV19
clone_size: NA
cdr3_nt: TGTGCCAGTAGTATGGTAGCGGGAGACAATGAGCAGTTCTTC
cdr3_aa: CASSMVAGDNEQFF

d_call: NA
j_call: TRBJ2-4
v_call: TRBV19
clone_size: once
cdr3_nt: TGTGCCAGTAGTTCCTACAAGGGGGGACCCAAAAACATTCAGTACTTC
cdr3_aa: CASSSYKGGPKNIQYF

d_call: NA
j_call: TRBJ2-1
v_call: TRBV9
clone_size: NA
cdr3_nt: TGTGCCAGCAGCGAAGGCCTGAACTTTAATGAGCAGTTCTTC
cdr3_aa: CASSEGLNFNEQFF

d_call: TRBD2
j_call: TRBJ2-1
v_call: TRBV5-6
clone_size: NA
cdr3_nt: TGTGCCAGCAGCTTGGAGAGCGGGGGGGTCGATGAGCAGTTCTTC
cdr3_aa: CASSLESGGVDEQFF

d_call: TRBD1
j_call: TRBJ2-3
v_call: TRBV7-9
clone_size: once
cdr3_nt: TGTGCCAGCAGAGCAGGGGGAGATACGCAGTATTTT
cdr3_aa: CASRAGGDTQYF

d_call: NA
j_call: TRBJ1-4
v_call: TRBV6-5
clone_size: NA
cdr3_nt: TGTGCCAGCAGTTACGGCCCAATGGAGGAAAAACTGTTTTTT
cdr3_aa: CASSYGPMEEKLFF

d_call: NA
j_call: TRBJ2-5
v_call: TRBV7-9
clone_size: once
cdr3_nt: TGTGCCAGCAGCCCACTAGGGTACCAAGAGACCCAGTACTTC
cdr3_aa: CASSPLGYQETQYF

d_call: NA
j_call: TRBJ1-1
v_call: TRBV7-9
clone_size: NA
cdr3_nt: TGTGCCAGCAGCTTAGGCGGGTTGAACACTGAAGCTTTCTTT
cdr3_aa: CASSLGGLNTEAFF

d_call: NA
j_call: TRBJ2-2
v_call: TRBV29-1
clone_size: NA
cdr3_nt: TGCAGCGTAAGCCAGGGTGTGGGGACCGGGGAGCTGTTTTTT
cdr3_aa: CSVSQGVGTGELFF

d_call: TRBD1
j_call: TRBJ2-1
v_call: TRBV5-1
clone_size: NA
cdr3_nt: TGCGCCAGCAGCACTATCCCGGGACAGGGCAACAATGAGCAGTTCTTC
cdr3_aa: CASSTIPGQGNNEQFF

d_call: NA
j_call: TRBJ1-2
v_call: TRBV19
clone_size: NA
cdr3_nt: TGTGCCAGTAGGGACAGAGGTAACTATGGCTACACCTTC
cdr3_aa: CASRDRGNYGYTF

d_call: TRBD2
j_call: TRBJ2-7
v_call: TRBV28
clone_size: NA
cdr3_nt: TGTGCCAGCAGTTTAAGCGGGAGGGTCTCCTACGAGCAGTACTTC
cdr3_aa: CASSLSGRVSYEQYF

d_call: NA
j_call: TRBJ1-2
v_call: TRBV6-6
clone_size: NA
cdr3_nt: TGTGCCAGCAGCACGGGGATGGTGTTCTATGGCTACACCTTC
cdr3_aa: CASSTGMVFYGYTF

d_call: NA
j_call: TRBJ1-5
v_call: TRBV19
clone_size: NA
cdr3_nt: TGTGCCAGTAGAAATCGGGCGGGCAGGGCCGACAATCAGCCCCAGCATTTT
cdr3_aa: CASRNRAGRADNQPQHF

d_call: TRBD1
j_call: TRBJ1-2
v_call: TRBV7-9
clone_size: NA
cdr3_nt: TGTGCCAGCAGCTCTGACAGGGGCTATGGCTACACCTTC
cdr3_aa: CASSSDRGYGYTF

d_call: NA
j_call: TRBJ2-7
v_call: TRBV11-2
clone_size: few
cdr3_nt: TGTGCCAGCAGCTTACCGCGGATGGGGCAGTACTTC
cdr3_aa: CASSLPRMGQYF

d_call: TRBD1
j_call: TRBJ2-5
v_call: TRBV2
clone_size: NA
cdr3_nt: TGTGCCAGCAGCGAGGACAGGGGCAGGCAAGAGACCCAGTACTTC
cdr3_aa: CASSEDRGRQETQYF

d_call: NA
j_call: TRBJ1-4
v_call: TRBV7-9
clone_size: once
cdr3_nt: TGTGCCAGCAGCCCCCCGGTGACCGTTCAAAATGAAAAACTGTTTTTT
cdr3_aa: CASSPPVTVQNEKLFF

d_call: TRBD1
j_call: TRBJ2-7
v_call: TRBV7-2
clone_size: few
cdr3_nt: TGTGCCAGCAGCGGCCGGGACAGGGGATCCTACGAGCAGTACTTC
cdr3_aa: CASSGRDRGSYEQYF

d_call: TRBD2
j_call: TRBJ2-3
v_call: TRBV4-3
clone_size: once
cdr3_nt: TGCGCCAGCAGCCAAGGGCGGGGGAGCACAGATACGCAGTATTTT
cdr3_aa: CASSQGRGSTDTQYF

d_call: TRBD1
j_call: TRBJ1-2
v_call: TRBV9
clone_size: NA
cdr3_nt: TGTGCCAGCAGCGTAGTACAGGGGGGTGGCTATGGCTACACCTTC
cdr3_aa: CASSVVQGGGYGYTF